This T cell receptor beta chain was found in a study of T-cell memory formation after mild COVID-19. Looking at the study overall: TCR clusters largely stayed donor specific. Study findings and constraints: While clones contracting from day 15 to 85 were balanced between CD4 and CD8, later expanders leaned CD4+. Most CD4+ clones that shrank were in CM and EM, while CD8+ ones turned up in EMRA.

TCRdb itself ran the 5' RACE reads through MiXCR, one entry per CDR3 protein. The sample includes under 110,000 distinct CDR3 sequences, approximately 17% of them seen just once. This CDR3 has 16 amino acids. CDR1 SGHTA and CDR2 FQGNSA come from the germline V gene. J was trimmed by 4 bases and V by 3 bases; bases with no gene match: 7. Notes on this clonotype: Its antigen is unknown.

This sequence originates from an adult woman who had mild COVID-19 (a few samples of this study predate the infection). Cell type and time point are not known. The J gene is TRBJ2-1, the V gene TRBV7-2, with 9 bases identical to TRBD2. The material sequenced was PBMCs or a T cell subset sorted from them (not recorded which). CDR3 in amino acids: CASSLILAGRYNEQFF. Written as DNA, the CDR3 is TGTGCCAGCAGCTTGATCCTAGCGGGACGATACAATGAGCAGTTCTTC.